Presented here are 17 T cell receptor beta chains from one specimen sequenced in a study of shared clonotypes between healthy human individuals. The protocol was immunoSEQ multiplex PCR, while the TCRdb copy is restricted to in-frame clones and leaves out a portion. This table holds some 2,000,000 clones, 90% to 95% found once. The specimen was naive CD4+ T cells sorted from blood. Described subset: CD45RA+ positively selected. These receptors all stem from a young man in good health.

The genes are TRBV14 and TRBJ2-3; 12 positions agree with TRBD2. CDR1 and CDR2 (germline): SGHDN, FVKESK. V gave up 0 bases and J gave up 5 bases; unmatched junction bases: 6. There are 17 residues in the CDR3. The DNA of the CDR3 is TGTGCCAGCAGCCAAGAAGCTAGCGGGAGGGCCATAGATACGCAGTATTTT. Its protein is CASSQEASGRAIDTQYF.

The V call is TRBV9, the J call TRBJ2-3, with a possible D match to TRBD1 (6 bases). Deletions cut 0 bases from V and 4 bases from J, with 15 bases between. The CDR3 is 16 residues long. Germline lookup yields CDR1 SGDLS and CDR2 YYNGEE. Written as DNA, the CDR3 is TGTGCCAGCAGCGTAGGAGGGGGAGAGAGCTCAGATACGCAGTATTTT. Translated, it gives CASSVGGGESSDTQYF.

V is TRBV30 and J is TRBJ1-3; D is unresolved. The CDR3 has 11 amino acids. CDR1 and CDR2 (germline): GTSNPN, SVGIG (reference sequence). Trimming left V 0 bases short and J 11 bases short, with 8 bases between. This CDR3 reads CAWSVLDPIYF. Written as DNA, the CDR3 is TGTGCCTGGAGTGTACTGGACCCCATATATTTT.

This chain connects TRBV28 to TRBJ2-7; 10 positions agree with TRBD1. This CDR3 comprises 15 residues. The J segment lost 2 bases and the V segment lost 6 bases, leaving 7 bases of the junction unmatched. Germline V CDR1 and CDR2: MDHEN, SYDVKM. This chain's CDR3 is CASRKQGQGTYEQYF. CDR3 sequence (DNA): TGTGCCAGCAGGAAGCAGGGACAGGGGACCTACGAGCAGTACTTC.

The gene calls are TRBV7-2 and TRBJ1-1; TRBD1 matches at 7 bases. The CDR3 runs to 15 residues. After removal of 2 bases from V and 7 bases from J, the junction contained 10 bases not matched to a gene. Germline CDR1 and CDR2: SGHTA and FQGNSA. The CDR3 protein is CASSLITGAMYEAFF. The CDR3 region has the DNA TGTGCCAGCAGCTTAATCACAGGGGCAATGTATGAAGCTTTCTTT.

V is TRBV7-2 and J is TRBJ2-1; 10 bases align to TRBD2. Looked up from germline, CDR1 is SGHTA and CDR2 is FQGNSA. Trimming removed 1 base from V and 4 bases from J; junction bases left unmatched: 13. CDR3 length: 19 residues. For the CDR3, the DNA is TGTGCCAGCAGCTTAGTCTCCCTATTAACTAGCGGGAATTACAATGAGCAGTTCTTC. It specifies CASSLVSLLTSGNYNEQFF.

CDR3 in DNA: TGTGCCAGCAGCACCCCCGGGTGGGACAGGGGGGAGACCCAGTACTTC. This codes for CASSTPGWDRGETQYF. V is TRBV5-5 and J is TRBJ2-5; 11 nucleotides agree with TRBD1. The V gene's germline CDR1 is SGHKS and CDR2 YYEKEE (reference sequence). The junction had 10 bases not matched to a gene; V was cut back by 4 bases and J by 5 bases. This CDR3 has 16 amino acids.

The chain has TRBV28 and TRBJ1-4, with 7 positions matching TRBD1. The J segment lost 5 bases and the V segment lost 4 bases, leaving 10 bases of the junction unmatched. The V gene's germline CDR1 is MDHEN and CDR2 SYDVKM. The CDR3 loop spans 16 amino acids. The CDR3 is CASSSPSTGANEKLFF. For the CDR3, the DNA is TGTGCCAGCAGTTCCCCCTCCACAGGGGCCAATGAAAAACTGTTTTTT.

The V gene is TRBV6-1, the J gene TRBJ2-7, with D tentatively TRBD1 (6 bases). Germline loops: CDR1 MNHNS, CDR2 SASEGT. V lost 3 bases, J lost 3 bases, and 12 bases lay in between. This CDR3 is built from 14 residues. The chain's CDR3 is CASSEPTGVYEQYF. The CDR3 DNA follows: TGTGCCAGCAGTGAGCCGACAGGAGTCTACGAGCAGTACTTC.

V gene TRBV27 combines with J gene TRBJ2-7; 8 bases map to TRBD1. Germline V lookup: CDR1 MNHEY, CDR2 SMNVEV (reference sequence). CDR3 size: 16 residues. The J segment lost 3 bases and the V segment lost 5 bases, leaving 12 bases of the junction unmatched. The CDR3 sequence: CASSPAATGGSYEQYF. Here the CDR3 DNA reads TGTGCCAGCAGTCCCGCCGCAACAGGGGGAAGCTACGAGCAGTACTTC.

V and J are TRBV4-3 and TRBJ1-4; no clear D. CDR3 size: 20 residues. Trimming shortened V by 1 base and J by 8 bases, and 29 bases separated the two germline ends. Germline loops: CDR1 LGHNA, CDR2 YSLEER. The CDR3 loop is CASSQVFGVQGPLGGEKLFF. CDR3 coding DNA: TGCGCCAGCAGCCAAGTTTTCGGCGTACAAGGACCCCTCGGAGGCGAAAAACTGTTTTTT.

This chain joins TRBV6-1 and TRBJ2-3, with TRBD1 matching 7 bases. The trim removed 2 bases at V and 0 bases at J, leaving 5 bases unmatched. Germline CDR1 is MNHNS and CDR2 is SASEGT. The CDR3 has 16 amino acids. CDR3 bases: TGTGCCAGCAGTGAATCGAGGACAGGTAGCACAGATACGCAGTATTTT. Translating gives CASSESRTGSTDTQYF.

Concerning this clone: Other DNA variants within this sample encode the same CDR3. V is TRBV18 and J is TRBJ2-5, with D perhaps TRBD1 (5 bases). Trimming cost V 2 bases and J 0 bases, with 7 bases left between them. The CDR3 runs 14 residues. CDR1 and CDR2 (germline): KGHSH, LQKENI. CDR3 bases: TGTGCCAGCTCACCAAGGGGCCACCAAGAGACCCAGTACTTC. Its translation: CASSPRGHQETQYF.

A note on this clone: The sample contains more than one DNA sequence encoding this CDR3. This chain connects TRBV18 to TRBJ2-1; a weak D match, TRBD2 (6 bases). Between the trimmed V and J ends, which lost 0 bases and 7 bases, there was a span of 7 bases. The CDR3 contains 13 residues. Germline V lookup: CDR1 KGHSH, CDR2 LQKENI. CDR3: CASSPPAGNEQFF. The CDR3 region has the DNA TGTGCCAGCTCACCACCGGCGGGAAATGAGCAGTTCTTC.

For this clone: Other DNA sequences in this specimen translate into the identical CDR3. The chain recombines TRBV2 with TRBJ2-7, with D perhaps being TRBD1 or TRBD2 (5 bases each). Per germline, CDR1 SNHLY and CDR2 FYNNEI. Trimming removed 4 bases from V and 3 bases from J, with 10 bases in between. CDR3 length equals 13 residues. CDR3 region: CASSVGRYYEQYF. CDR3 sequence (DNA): TGTGCCAGCAGTGTGGGACGGTACTACGAGCAGTACTTC.

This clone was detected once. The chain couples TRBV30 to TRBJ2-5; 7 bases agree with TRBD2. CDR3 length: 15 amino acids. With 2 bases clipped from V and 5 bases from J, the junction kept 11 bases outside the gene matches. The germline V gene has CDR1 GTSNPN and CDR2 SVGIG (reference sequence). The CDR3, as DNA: TGTGCCTGGAGTCCGATTACTAGCGTCAAGGAGACCCAGTACTTC. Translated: CAWSPITSVKETQYF.

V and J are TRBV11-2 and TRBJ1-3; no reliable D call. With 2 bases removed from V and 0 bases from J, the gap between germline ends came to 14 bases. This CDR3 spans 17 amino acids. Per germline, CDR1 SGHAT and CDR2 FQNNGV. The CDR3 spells CASSLIGFGSSGNTIYF. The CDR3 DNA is TGTGCCAGCAGCTTAATTGGTTTCGGGTCCTCTGGAAACACCATATATTTT.